This T cell receptor beta chain was profiled in a study of Tregs in tolerant kidney transplant recipients. Here immunoSEQ multiplex PCR was the method, and the copy in TCRdb shows in-frame clones only, minus some. The table has tens of thousands of clones, more than 95% seen once; the top ten hold 0.34%. This clonotype was sampled from a human donor who received a combined kidney and bone marrow transplant. This specimen was Tregs from blood, taken before the transplant.

The CDR3 sequence: CASSPGQGYGYTF. CDR3 sequence (DNA): TGTGCCAGCAGTCCGGGACAGGGGTACGGCTACACCTTC. The chain couples TRBV28 to TRBJ1-2, with 10 bases that match TRBD1. The CDR3 runs to 13 residues. The V and J ends lost 5 bases and 8 bases, in that order; junction bases with no gene match: 5. Germline V gene lookup returns CDR1 MDHEN and CDR2 SYDVKM.